A selection of T cell receptor beta chains follows, all from one sample in a study of T cells after yellow fever vaccination. One entry per CDR3 protein results from TCRdb running MiXCR on the 5' RACE reads. The profile shows roughly 70,000 distinct CDR3 sequences, approximately 7.5% of them singletons. The source material was CD8+ T cells sorted from PBMCs, sampled on the day of the yellow fever booster vaccination. Receptors originate from a man aged 25-45 years who received the YFV17D yellow fever vaccine. Each CDR3 is given with its conserved first and last residue. The D gene is left open where the match is weak. Size values are once, few and many counts, or a class for expanded clones, and some rows have none.

v_gene: TRBV11-2
len: 17
d_gene: .
abundance: few
j_gene: TRBJ2-1
CDR3aa: CASSLNPYPSTYNEQFF
CDR3nt: TGTGCCAGCAGCTTAAATCCCTATCCTAGCACCTACAATGAGCAGTTCTTC

v_gene: TRBV20-1
len: 14
d_gene: TRBD1
abundance: .
j_gene: TRBJ2-2
CDR3aa: CSASPQGQAGELFF
CDR3nt: TGCAGTGCTAGTCCCCAGGGACAGGCCGGGGAGCTGTTTTTT

v_gene: TRBV15
len: 16
d_gene: TRBD1
abundance: few
j_gene: TRBJ2-7
CDR3aa: CATSGVGQGAANEQYF
CDR3nt: TGTGCCACCAGCGGGGTGGGACAGGGGGCGGCCAACGAGCAGTACTTC

v_gene: TRBV6-5
len: 12
d_gene: .
abundance: few
j_gene: TRBJ2-1
CDR3aa: CASSRVGDEQFF
CDR3nt: TGTGCCAGCAGCCGAGTGGGGGATGAGCAGTTCTTC

v_gene: TRBV6-5
len: 20
d_gene: TRBD1
abundance: few
j_gene: TRBJ2-4
CDR3aa: CASSYFTGTGAIAAKNIQYF
CDR3nt: TGTGCCAGCAGTTACTTTACCGGGACAGGCGCTATCGCAGCCAAAAACATTCAGTACTTC

v_gene: TRBV20-1
len: 11
d_gene: .
abundance: .
j_gene: TRBJ2-2
CDR3aa: CSAARAGELFF
CDR3nt: TGCAGTGCTGCAAGAGCCGGGGAGCTGTTTTTT

v_gene: TRBV24-1
len: 16
d_gene: TRBD1
abundance: .
j_gene: TRBJ2-1
CDR3aa: CATSDRDRGYYNEQFF
CDR3nt: TGTGCCACCAGTGACCGGGACAGGGGGTACTACAATGAGCAGTTCTTC

v_gene: TRBV21-1
len: 17
d_gene: .
abundance: few
j_gene: TRBJ1-2
CDR3aa: CASSKPVLRDKNYGYTF
CDR3nt: TGTGCCAGCAGCAAACCCGTCCTACGGGACAAGAACTATGGCTACACCTTC

v_gene: TRBV27
len: 14
d_gene: .
abundance: few
j_gene: TRBJ1-2
CDR3aa: CASAPEGTFSGYTF
CDR3nt: TGTGCCAGCGCCCCGGAAGGGACATTTAGTGGCTACACCTTC

v_gene: TRBV7-9
len: 17
d_gene: TRBD1
abundance: many
j_gene: TRBJ2-3
CDR3aa: CASSGQTGQGFTDTQYF
CDR3nt: TGTGCCAGCAGCGGGCAGACGGGACAGGGATTCACAGATACGCAGTATTTT

v_gene: TRBV6-2/TRBV6-3
len: 19
d_gene: .
abundance: few
j_gene: TRBJ2-1
CDR3aa: CASSYFGRAGRGSYNEQFF
CDR3nt: TGTGCCAGCAGTTACTTTGGGCGCGCGGGACGGGGCTCCTACAATGAGCAGTTCTTC

v_gene: TRBV18
len: 12
d_gene: TRBD2
abundance: few
j_gene: TRBJ2-5
CDR3aa: CASSPPGGAQYF
CDR3nt: TGTGCCAGCTCACCGCCCGGGGGGGCCCAGTACTTC

v_gene: TRBV20-1
len: 16
d_gene: TRBD2
abundance: .
j_gene: TRBJ2-5
CDR3aa: CCASQGLAGFGQTQYF
CDR3nt: TGCTGTGCTAGTCAAGGGCTAGCGGGTTTCGGGCAGACCCAGTACTTC

v_gene: TRBV15
len: 17
d_gene: .
abundance: .
j_gene: TRBJ2-2
CDR3aa: CATSRDKGGANTGELFF
CDR3nt: TGTGCCACCAGCAGAGATAAGGGGGGGGCGAACACCGGGGAGCTGTTTTTT

v_gene: TRBV15
len: 14
d_gene: .
abundance: .
j_gene: TRBJ2-1
CDR3aa: CATRGINVNNEQFF
CDR3nt: TGTGCCACCAGAGGTATCAACGTGAACAATGAGCAGTTCTTC

v_gene: TRBV6-2/TRBV6-3
len: 13
d_gene: TRBD2
abundance: few
j_gene: TRBJ2-1
CDR3aa: CASNLAGVVEQFF
CDR3nt: TGTGCCAGCAACCTAGCGGGAGTGGTTGAGCAGTTCTTC

v_gene: TRBV4-3
len: 16
d_gene: .
abundance: .
j_gene: TRBJ2-2
CDR3aa: CASSHSGIPNTGELFF
CDR3nt: TGCGCCAGCAGCCATTCCGGGATTCCGAACACCGGGGAGCTGTTTTTT

v_gene: TRBV23-1
len: 14
d_gene: TRBD1
abundance: many
j_gene: TRBJ2-7
CDR3aa: CASSPTGSSYEQYF
CDR3nt: TGCGCCAGCTCCCCGACAGGGAGCTCCTACGAGCAGTACTTC

v_gene: TRBV29-1
len: 13
d_gene: .
abundance: many
j_gene: TRBJ2-2
CDR3aa: CSVVRENTGELFF
CDR3nt: TGCAGCGTTGTCAGGGAGAACACCGGGGAGCTGTTTTTT